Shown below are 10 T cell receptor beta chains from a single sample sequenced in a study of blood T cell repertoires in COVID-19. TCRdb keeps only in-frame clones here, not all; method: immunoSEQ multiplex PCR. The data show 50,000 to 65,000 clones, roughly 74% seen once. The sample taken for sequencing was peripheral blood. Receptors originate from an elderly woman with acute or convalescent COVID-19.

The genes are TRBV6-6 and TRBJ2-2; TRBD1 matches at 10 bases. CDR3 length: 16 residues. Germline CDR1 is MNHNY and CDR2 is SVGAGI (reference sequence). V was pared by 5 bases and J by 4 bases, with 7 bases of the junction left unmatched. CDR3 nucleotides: TGTGCCAGCAGTCGACCGGGACAGGGGAGCACCGGGGAGCTGTTTTTT. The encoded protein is CASSRPGQGSTGELFF.

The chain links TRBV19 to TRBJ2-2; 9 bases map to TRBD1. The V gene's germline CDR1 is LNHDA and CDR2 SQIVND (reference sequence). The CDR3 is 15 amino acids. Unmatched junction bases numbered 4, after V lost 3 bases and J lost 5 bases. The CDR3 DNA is TGTGCCAGTAGTATGACAGGGGGTCGGACCGGGGAGCTGTTTTTT. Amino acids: CASSMTGGRTGELFF.

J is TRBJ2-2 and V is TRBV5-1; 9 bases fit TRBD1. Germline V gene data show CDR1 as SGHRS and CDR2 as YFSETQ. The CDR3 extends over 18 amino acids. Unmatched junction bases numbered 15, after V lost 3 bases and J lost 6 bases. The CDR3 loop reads CASSSAFGQGKGAGELFF. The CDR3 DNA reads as TGCGCCAGCAGCTCCGCGTTCGGACAGGGGAAAGGGGCCGGGGAGCTGTTTTTT.

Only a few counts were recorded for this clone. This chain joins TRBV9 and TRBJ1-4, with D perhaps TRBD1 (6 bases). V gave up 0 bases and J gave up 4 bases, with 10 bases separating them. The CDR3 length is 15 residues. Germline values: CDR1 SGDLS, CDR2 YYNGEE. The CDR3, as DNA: TGTGCCAGCAGCGTAGCTCCAGGGGTTAATGAAAAACTGTTTTTT. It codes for CASSVAPGVNEKLFF.

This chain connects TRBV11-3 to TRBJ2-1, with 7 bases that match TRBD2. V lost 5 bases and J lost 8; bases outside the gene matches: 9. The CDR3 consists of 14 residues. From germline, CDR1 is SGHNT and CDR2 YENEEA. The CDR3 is CASSPSEGGHEQFF. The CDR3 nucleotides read TGTGCCAGCAGCCCCTCGGAGGGAGGGCATGAGCAGTTCTTC.

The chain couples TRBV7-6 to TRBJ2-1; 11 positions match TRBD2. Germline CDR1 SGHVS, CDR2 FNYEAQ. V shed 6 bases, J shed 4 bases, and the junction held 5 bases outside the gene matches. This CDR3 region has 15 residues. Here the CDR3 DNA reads TGTGCCAGCAGTATACTAGCGGGAGTATACAATGAGCAGTTCTTC. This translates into CASSILAGVYNEQFF.

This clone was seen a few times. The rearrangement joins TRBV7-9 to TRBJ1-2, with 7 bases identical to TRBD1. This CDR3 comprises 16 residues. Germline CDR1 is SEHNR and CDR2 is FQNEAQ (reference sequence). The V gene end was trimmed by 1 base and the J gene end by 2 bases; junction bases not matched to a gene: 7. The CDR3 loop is CASSLEGARGNYGYTF. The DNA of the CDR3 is TGTGCCAGCAGCTTAGAGGGGGCCCGGGGGAACTATGGCTACACCTTC.

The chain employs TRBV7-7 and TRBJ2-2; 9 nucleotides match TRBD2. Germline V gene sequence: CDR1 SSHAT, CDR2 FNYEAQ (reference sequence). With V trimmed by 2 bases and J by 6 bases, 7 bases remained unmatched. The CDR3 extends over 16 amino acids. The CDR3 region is CASSLRLAASAGELFF. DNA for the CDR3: TGTGCCAGCAGCTTAAGACTAGCGGCCTCGGCCGGGGAGCTGTTTTTT. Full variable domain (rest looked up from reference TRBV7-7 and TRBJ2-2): GAGVSQSPRYKVTKRGQDVTLRCDPISSHATLYWYQQALGQGPEFLTYFNYEAQPDKSGLPSDRFSAERPEGSISTLTIQRTEQRDSAMYRCASSLRLAASAGELFFGEGSRLTVL.

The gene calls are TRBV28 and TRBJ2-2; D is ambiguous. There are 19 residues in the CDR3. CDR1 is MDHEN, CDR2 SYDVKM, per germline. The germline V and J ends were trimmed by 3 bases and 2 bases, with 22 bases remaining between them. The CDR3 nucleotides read TGTGCCAGCAGTTTGCGACTCCTACTCGGCGCCCACAACACCGGGGAGCTGTTTTTT. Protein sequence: CASSLRLLLGAHNTGELFF.

The CDR3 spells CATSRGREWGTDTQYF. Here the CDR3 DNA reads TGTGCCACCAGCAGAGGCCGGGAGTGGGGCACAGATACGCAGTATTTT. The chain carries TRBV15 and TRBJ2-3; possibly TRBD2 for D (6 bases). This CDR3 comprises 16 residues. Germline lookup yields CDR1 LNHNV and CDR2 YYDKDF (reference sequence). The V gene lost 1 base and the J gene lost 1 base, with 12 bases spanning the gap.